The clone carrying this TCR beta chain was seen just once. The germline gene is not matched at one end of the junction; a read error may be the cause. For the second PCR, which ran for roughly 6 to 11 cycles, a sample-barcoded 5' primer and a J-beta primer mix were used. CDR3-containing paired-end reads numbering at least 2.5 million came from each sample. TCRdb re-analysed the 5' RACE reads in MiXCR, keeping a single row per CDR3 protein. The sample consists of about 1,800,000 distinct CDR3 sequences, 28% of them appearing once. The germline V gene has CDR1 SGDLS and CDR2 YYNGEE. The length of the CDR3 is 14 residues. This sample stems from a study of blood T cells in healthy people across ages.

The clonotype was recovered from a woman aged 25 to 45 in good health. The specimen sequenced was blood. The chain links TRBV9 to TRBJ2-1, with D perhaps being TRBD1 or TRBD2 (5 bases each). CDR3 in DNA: TGTGCCGGCAGCGCCGGGACCGGCAGAAATGAGCAGTTCTTC. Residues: CAGSAGTGRNEQFF.